This T cell receptor beta chain was documented in a study of T cell changes during pregnancy in multiple sclerosis. This CDR3 is 12 amino acids long. The germline CDR1 and CDR2 sequences are GTSNPN and SVGIG (reference sequence). Trimming stripped 0 bases from V and 8 bases from J, with 10 bases between. The assay was immunoSEQ multiplex PCR, and TCRdb's table has in-frame clones only and misses some. The sample includes 65,000 to 80,000 clones, around nine tenths of them seen just once. The input for sequencing was CD4+ T cells from peripheral blood mononuclear cells, taken before pregnancy. The clonotype originates from a female donor with multiple sclerosis, enrolled in a pregnancy study. The rearrangement joins TRBV30 to TRBJ1-2; tentative D call: TRBD1 (5 bases). CDR3 nucleotide sequence: TGTGCCTGGAGTGTGTCAGGGCTCGGCTACACCTTC. This translates into CAWSVSGLGYTF.